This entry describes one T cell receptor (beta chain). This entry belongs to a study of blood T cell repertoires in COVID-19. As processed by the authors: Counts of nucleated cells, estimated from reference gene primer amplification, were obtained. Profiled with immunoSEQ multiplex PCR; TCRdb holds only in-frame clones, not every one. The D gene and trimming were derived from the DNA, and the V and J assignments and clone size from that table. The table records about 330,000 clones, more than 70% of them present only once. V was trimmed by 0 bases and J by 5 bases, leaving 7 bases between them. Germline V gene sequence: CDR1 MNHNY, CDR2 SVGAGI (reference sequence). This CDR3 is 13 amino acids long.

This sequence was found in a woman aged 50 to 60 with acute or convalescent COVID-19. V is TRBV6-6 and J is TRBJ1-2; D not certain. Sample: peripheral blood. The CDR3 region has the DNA TGTGCCAGCAGTTACTCGAGACAATATGGCTACACCTTC. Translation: CASSYSRQYGYTF.